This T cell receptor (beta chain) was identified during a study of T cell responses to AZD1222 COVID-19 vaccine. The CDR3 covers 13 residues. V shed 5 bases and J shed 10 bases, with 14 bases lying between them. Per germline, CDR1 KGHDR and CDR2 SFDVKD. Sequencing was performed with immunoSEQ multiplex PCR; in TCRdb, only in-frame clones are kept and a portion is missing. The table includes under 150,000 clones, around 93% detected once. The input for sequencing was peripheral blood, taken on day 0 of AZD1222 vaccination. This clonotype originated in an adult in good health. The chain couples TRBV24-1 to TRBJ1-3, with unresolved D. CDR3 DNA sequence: TGTGCCACCAGTGCGCCTGGTGGGGAGACCATATATTTT. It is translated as CATSAPGGETIYF.